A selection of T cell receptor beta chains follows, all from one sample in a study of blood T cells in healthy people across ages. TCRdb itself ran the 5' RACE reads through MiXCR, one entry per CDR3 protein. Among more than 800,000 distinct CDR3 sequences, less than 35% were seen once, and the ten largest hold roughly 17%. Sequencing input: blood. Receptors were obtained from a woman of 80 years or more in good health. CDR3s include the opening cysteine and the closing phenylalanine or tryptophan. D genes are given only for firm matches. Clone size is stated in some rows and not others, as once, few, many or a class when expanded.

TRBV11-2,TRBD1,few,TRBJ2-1,TGTGCCAGCAGCGACCGTACAGGGGGCAATGAGCAGTTCTTC,CASSDRTGGNEQFF
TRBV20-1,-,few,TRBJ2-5,TGCAGTGCTAGAGATCTACTTTACCAAGAGACCCAGTACTTC,CSARDLLYQETQYF
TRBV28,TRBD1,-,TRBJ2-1,TGTGCCAGCAGTTTAGGGCAGGGGGTGGCGGATGAGCAGGTCTTC,CASSLGQGVADEQVF
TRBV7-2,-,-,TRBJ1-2,TGTGCCAGCAGCCCAGATAGGTACACCTTC,CASSPDRYTF
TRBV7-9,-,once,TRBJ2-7,TGTGCCAGCAGCTTGGGGAACCACTACGAGCAGTACTTC,CASSLGNHYEQYF
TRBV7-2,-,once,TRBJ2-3,TGTGCCAGCAGCCAATGCCAACTCACTAGCACAGATATGCAGTATTTT,CASSQCQLTSTDMQYF
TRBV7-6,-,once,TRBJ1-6,TGTGCCAGCAGCTTAGATGGGTCAGGTTCTGGCTCACCCCTCCACTTT,CASSLDGSGSGSPLHF
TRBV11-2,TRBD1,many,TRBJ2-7,TGTGCCAGCAGCGTGCGCCCCGACAGGGCCTACGAGCAGTACTTC,CASSVRPDRAYEQYF
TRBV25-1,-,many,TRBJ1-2,TGTGCCAGCAGTGAGGGGTTTGGCTACACCTTC,CASSEGFGYTF
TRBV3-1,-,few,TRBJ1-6,TGTGCCAGCAGCACCAGGGGTGGTTCACCCCTCCACTTT,CASSTRGGSPLHF
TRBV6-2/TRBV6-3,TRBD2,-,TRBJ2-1,TGTGCCAGCAGTTACGGTTTACTAGCGGGCAATGAGCAGTTCTTC,CASSYGLLAGNEQFF
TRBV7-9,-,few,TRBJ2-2,TGTGCCAGCAGCTTGGGCAGTACGAACACCGGGGAGCTGTTTTTT,CASSLGSTNTGELFF
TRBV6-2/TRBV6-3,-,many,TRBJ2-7,TGTGCCAGCAGTTACTCGAGTAAAGGGAACGAGCAGTACTTC,CASSYSSKGNEQYF
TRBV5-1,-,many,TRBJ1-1,TGCGCCAGCAGAGACAGACAGAACACTGAAGCTTTCTTT,CASRDRQNTEAFF
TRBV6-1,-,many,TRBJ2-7,TGTGCCAGCAGTGCGAGACAGCCAGGGGTAGACGAGCAGTACTTC,CASSARQPGVDEQYF
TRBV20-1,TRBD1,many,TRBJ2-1,TGCAGTGCTAGAGAGGGGTCGGGACAGGGGCTGCGGGAGCAGTTCTTC,CSAREGSGQGLREQFF
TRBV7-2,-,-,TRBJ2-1,TGTGCCAGCAGTCCGAGAGTAGCGGAGGGCGGGAATGAGCAGTTCTTC,CASSPRVAEGGNEQFF
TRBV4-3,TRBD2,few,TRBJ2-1,TGCGCCAGCAGCCAAGAAGGCCCTAGCGGGGGGGCCTTAGGCGATGAGCAGTTCTTC,CASSQEGPSGGALGDEQFF
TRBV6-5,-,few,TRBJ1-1,TGTGCCAGCAGTTACAGATTGTCGCGACAACTGAACACTGAAGCTTTCTTT,CASSYRLSRQLNTEAFF
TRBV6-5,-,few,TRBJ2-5,TGTGCCAGCAGTTCAAAGGGTAGGGGGTTCGAGACCCAGTACTTC,CASSSKGRGFETQYF
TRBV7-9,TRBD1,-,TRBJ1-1,TGTGCCAGCAGCTTCCCCGCAGGGGGGGCTGAAGCTTTCTTT,CASSFPAGGAEAFF
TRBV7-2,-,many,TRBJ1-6,TGTGCCAGCAGGGGGCTTAATTCACCCCTCCACTTT,CASRGLNSPLHF
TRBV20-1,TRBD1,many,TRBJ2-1,TGCAGTGCTACCGACAGGGACAATGAGCAGTTCTTC,CSATDRDNEQFF
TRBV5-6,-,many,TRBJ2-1,TGTGCCAGCAGTCGAAAAACCGGGACGCAGTTCTTC,CASSRKTGTQFF
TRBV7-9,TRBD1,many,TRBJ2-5,TGTGCCAGCAGGAGCCGGACAGGGGGCTCTGAGACCCAGTACTTC,CASRSRTGGSETQYF
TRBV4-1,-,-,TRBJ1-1,TGCGCCAGCAGCCTTCTACGAGGACAGATGAACACTGAAGCTTTCTTT,CASSLLRGQMNTEAFF
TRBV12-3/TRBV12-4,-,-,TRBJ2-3,TGTGCCAGCAGTTGGGTAGGGTCGGGGACCTATGACACAGGTACGCAGTATTTT,CASSWVGSGTYDTGTQYF
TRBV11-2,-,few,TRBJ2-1,TGTGCCAGCAGCCCACTACAGGGAAGCAACAATGAGCAGTTCTTC,CASSPLQGSNNEQFF
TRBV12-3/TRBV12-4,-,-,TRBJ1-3,TGTGCCAGCAGTTTAGCCGTGGGGGTCTCTGGAAACACCATATATTTT,CASSLAVGVSGNTIYF
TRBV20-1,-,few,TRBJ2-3,TGCAGTGCTAGAGCCCGGATTTTCGCAGATACGCAGTATTTT,CSARARIFADTQYF
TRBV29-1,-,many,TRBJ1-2,TGCAGCGTTGGGCCGGGGGATGGCTACACCTTC,CSVGPGDGYTF
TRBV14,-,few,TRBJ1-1,TGTGCCAGCAGCCAAATTCCAGGGTGGGACACTGAAGCTTTCTTT,CASSQIPGWDTEAFF
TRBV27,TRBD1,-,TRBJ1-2,TGTGCCAGCGGTTTAGGCCTCAGGGGGGGCTACACCTTC,CASGLGLRGGYTF
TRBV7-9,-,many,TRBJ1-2,TGTGCCAGCAGCCCCCCCGCTAGACTCGCCTCGGCTGGCTACACCTTC,CASSPPARLASAGYTF
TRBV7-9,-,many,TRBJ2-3,TGTGCCAGCAGCTTAAGGGAAACAGATACGCAGTATTTT,CASSLRETDTQYF
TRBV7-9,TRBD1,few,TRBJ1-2,TGTGCCAGCAGCCTTAGGGGGCTTTTGTCGGGCTACACCTTC,CASSLRGLLSGYTF
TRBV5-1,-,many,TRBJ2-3,TGCGCCAGCAGCTTGGGTTCTAACACAGATACGCAGTATTTT,CASSLGSNTDTQYF
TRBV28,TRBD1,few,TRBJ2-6,TGTGCCAGCAGTTCGACAGGGCAGGCTAGCTCTGGGGCCAACGTCCTGACTTTC,CASSSTGQASSGANVLTF
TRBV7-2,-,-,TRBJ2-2,TGTGCCAGCTCATCTGGGGGCCGGGGGGAGCTGTTTTTT,CASSSGGRGELFF
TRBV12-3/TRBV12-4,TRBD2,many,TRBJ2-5,TGTGCCAGCAGTTTTCGAGCGGGGGGGACTCGTGGGGAGACCCAGTACTTC,CASSFRAGGTRGETQYF
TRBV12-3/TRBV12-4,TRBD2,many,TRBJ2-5,TGTGCCAGCAGATCCAACGGACTAGCGGGGAGGCAAGAGACCCAGTACTTC,CASRSNGLAGRQETQYF
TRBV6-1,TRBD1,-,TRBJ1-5,TGTGCCAGCAGTCAAGCGGGACAGCCTCCCCAGCATTTT,CASSQAGQPPQHF
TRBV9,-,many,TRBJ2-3,TGTGCCAGCAGCGTAGGGGGACAAGGCACAGATACGCAGTATTTT,CASSVGGQGTDTQYF
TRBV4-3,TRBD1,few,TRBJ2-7,TGCGCCAGCAGCCCCGGACAGGCTACCTACGAGCAGTACTTC,CASSPGQATYEQYF
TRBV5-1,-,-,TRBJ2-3,TGCGCCGGCAGCCCGGCCCCCAGTAACACAGATACGCAGTATTTT,CAGSPAPSNTDTQYF
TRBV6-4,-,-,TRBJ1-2,TGTGCCAGCAGTGACACCCCACAGGGCGGTCCCTATGGCTACACCTTC,CASSDTPQGGPYGYTF
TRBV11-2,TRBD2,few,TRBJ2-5,TGTGCCAGCAGCCCCGGGACTGGCGGGGGGTTTGAGACCCAGTACTTC,CASSPGTGGGFETQYF
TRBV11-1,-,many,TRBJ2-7,TGTGCCAGCAGCTTAGCGAGAAGGACGGGGGGCCAAGGAAACTCCTACGAGCAGTACTTC,CASSLARRTGGQGNSYEQYF
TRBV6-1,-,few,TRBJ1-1,TGTGCCAGCAGTCCGACACCGAACACTGAAGCTTTCTTT,CASSPTPNTEAFF
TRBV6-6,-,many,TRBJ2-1,TGTGCCAGCAGAACGTCTCAGGGAGGGCAGTTCTTC,CASRTSQGGQFF
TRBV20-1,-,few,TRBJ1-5,TGCAGTGCTAGAGATTCCAGGGGCCATCAGCCCCAGCATTTT,CSARDSRGHQPQHF
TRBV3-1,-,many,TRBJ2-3,TGTGCCAGCAGATTCAACGGAGATACGCAGTATTTT,CASRFNGDTQYF
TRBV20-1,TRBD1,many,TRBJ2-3,TGCAGTGCTTCCCGACAGGGGTCAGATACGCAGTATTTT,CSASRQGSDTQYF
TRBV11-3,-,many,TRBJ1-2,TGTGCCAGCAGCTCCACCGGCCGGCATGGCTACACCTTC,CASSSTGRHGYTF
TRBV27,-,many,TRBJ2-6,TGTGCCAGCAGTTGGGTTACAGTTTCTGGGGCCAACGTCCTGACTTTC,CASSWVTVSGANVLTF
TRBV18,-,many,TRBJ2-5,TGTGCCAGCTCACCACGGCCTCAAGAGACCCAGTACTTC,CASSPRPQETQYF
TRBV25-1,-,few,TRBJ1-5,TGTGCCAGCTCCGAGGGGGATGCTCAGCCCCAGCATTTT,CASSEGDAQPQHF
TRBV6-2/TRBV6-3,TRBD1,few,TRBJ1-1,TGTGCCAGCAATACAGGGGGGACTGAAGCTTTCTTT,CASNTGGTEAFF
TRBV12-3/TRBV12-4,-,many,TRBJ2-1,TGTGCCAGCAGTTTAAGGGAGGCTTTTTACAATGAGCAGTTCTTC,CASSLREAFYNEQFF